This is a list of T cell receptor beta chains from one sample in a study of T cell changes during pregnancy in multiple sclerosis. Assay: immunoSEQ multiplex PCR; the TCRdb copy retains only in-frame clones and omits some. This table holds roughly 80,000 clones, 93% found once. The specimen comprised peripheral blood, sampled in the second trimester of pregnancy. The receptors derive from a female donor with multiple sclerosis, enrolled in a pregnancy study. Both conserved end residues are part of each CDR3. Fields, in order: J gene, V gene, D gene, clone size, CDR3 protein, CDR3 DNA. D genes are given only for firm matches. Size is stated for part of the rows, as once, few or many counts, or as a class when the clone is expanded.

j_call: TRBJ2-3
v_call: TRBV9
d_call: NA
clone_size: NA
cdr3_aa: CASSAQDTQYF
cdr3_nt: TGTGCCAGCAGCGCACAAGATACGCAGTATTTT

j_call: TRBJ2-5
v_call: TRBV29-1
d_call: TRBD1
clone_size: NA
cdr3_aa: CSVEANRGETQYF
cdr3_nt: TGCAGCGTTGAAGCCAACAGGGGAGAGACCCAGTACTTC

j_call: TRBJ1-4
v_call: TRBV15
d_call: NA
clone_size: NA
cdr3_aa: CATSSATNEKLFF
cdr3_nt: TGTGCCACCAGCTCTGCAACTAATGAAAAACTGTTTTTT

j_call: TRBJ1-4
v_call: TRBV5-5
d_call: TRBD1
clone_size: NA
cdr3_aa: CASSSLPGQGNTNEKLFF
cdr3_nt: TGTGCCAGCAGCTCTCTCCCGGGACAGGGGAATACTAATGAAAAACTGTTTTTT

j_call: TRBJ2-2
v_call: TRBV30
d_call: NA
clone_size: NA
cdr3_aa: CAWKSLTGELFF
cdr3_nt: TGTGCCTGGAAGTCCCTAACCGGGGAGCTGTTTTTT

j_call: TRBJ1-2
v_call: TRBV5-1
d_call: TRBD1
clone_size: NA
cdr3_aa: CATGRGLHDGYTF
cdr3_nt: TGCGCCACCGGCAGGGGGCTGCACGATGGCTACACCTTC

j_call: TRBJ1-1
v_call: TRBV11-3
d_call: TRBD1
clone_size: NA
cdr3_aa: CASSLNRGLNTEAFF
cdr3_nt: TGTGCCAGCAGCTTAAACAGGGGGCTGAACACTGAAGCTTTCTTT

j_call: TRBJ2-3
v_call: TRBV5-1
d_call: NA
clone_size: few
cdr3_aa: CASSLGAADTQYF
cdr3_nt: TGCGCCAGCAGCTTGGGAGCCGCGGATACGCAGTATTTT

j_call: TRBJ1-5
v_call: TRBV19
d_call: NA
clone_size: NA
cdr3_aa: CASSEPLALAGNQPQHF
cdr3_nt: TGTGCCAGTAGTGAACCCCTAGCCCTAGCGGGCAATCAGCCCCAGCATTTT

j_call: TRBJ2-5
v_call: TRBV2
d_call: TRBD2
clone_size: NA
cdr3_aa: CASSGGSGETQYF
cdr3_nt: TGTGCCAGCAGTGGCGGGAGTGGAGAGACCCAGTACTTC

j_call: TRBJ1-3
v_call: TRBV7-6
d_call: TRBD1
clone_size: NA
cdr3_aa: CASSLGQGRGNTIYF
cdr3_nt: TGTGCCAGCAGCTTAGGACAGGGGCGTGGAAACACCATATATTTT

j_call: TRBJ1-2
v_call: TRBV10-3
d_call: TRBD1
clone_size: NA
cdr3_aa: CAIRDRGSVGYTF
cdr3_nt: TGTGCCATCAGGGACAGGGGGTCGGTTGGCTACACCTTC

j_call: TRBJ2-1
v_call: TRBV7-2
d_call: TRBD1
clone_size: NA
cdr3_aa: CASSSSRDRNNEQFF
cdr3_nt: TGTGCCAGCAGCTCGTCCCGGGACAGGAACAATGAGCAGTTCTTC

j_call: TRBJ1-1
v_call: TRBV11-3
d_call: TRBD1
clone_size: once
cdr3_aa: CASSFRGETEAFF
cdr3_nt: TGTGCCAGCAGCTTCAGGGGGGAAACTGAAGCTTTCTTT